The clone carrying this T cell receptor (beta chain) is large in the sample. The data were obtained in a study of tumor-infiltrating lymphocytes in oesophageal squamous cell carcinoma. The germline CDR1 and CDR2 sequences are SEHNR and FQNEAQ (reference sequence). J lost 7 bases, V lost 4 bases, and 9 bases had no gene match. CDR3 length: 14 amino acids. MiXCR, run by TCRdb on the reads, gives a single entry per CDR3 protein. The sample lists 12,000 or so distinct CDR3 sequences, roughly 60% occurring once. The material sequenced was blood. The TCR was taken from a female donor with esophageal squamous cell carcinoma. The rearrangement uses TRBV7-9 and TRBJ2-7; 8 bases map to TRBD1. CDR3 sequence (DNA): TGTGCCAGCAGCTCGGACAGGGTGGGAGGAGAGCAGTACTTC. Amino acids: CASSSDRVGGEQYF. The variable domain in full, with the rest retrieved from reference TRBV7-9 and TRBJ2-7, is DTGVSQNPRHKITKRGQNVTFRCDPISEHNRLYWYRQTLGQGPEFLTYFQNEAQLEKSRLLSDRFSAERPKGSFSTLEIQRTEQGDSAMYLCASSSDRVGGEQYFGPGTRLTVT.